Following are 5 T cell receptor beta chains from one sample sequenced in a study of cytomegalovirus exposure and HLA in healthy donors. The PCR had 60 Vbeta and 13 Jbeta primers. Assay: immunoSEQ multiplex PCR; the TCRdb copy retains only in-frame clones and omits some. The data hold 130,000 to 150,000 clones, with 76% observed a single time. The sample was PBMCs. The receptor set was obtained from a man aged 18 to 30 in good health and CMV-seronegative.

V is TRBV5-1 and J is TRBJ1-6, with D perhaps TRBD1 (5 bases). The CDR3 has 14 amino acids. Between the trimmed V and J ends, which lost 5 bases and 1 base, there was a span of 7 bases. The germline CDR1 and CDR2 sequences are SGHRS and YFSETQ. The CDR3 region is CASRGESYNSPLHF. The CDR3 region has the DNA TGCGCCAGCAGAGGGGAATCCTATAATTCACCCCTCCACTTT.

J is TRBJ2-5 and V is TRBV19, with D perhaps TRBD2 (7 bases). Germline V lookup: CDR1 LNHDA, CDR2 SQIVND (reference sequence). Trimming removed 3 bases from V and 8 bases from J, with 10 bases in between. The CDR3 loop spans 12 amino acids. In DNA form, the CDR3 reads TGTGCCAGTAGTATGGGGGGGCGAACCCAGTACTTC. Its protein is CASSMGGRTQYF.

J is TRBJ2-1 and V is TRBV29-1; TRBD2 aligns across 10 bases. CDR1 is SQVTM and CDR2 is ANQGSEA in the germline V gene. CDR3 size: 17 residues. With V trimmed by 2 bases and J by 7 bases, 14 bases remained unmatched. CDR3 nucleotides: TGCAGCGTTGAACCCCAATATCGGGCTAGCGGGGGTAATGAGCAGTTCTTC. Its translation is CSVEPQYRASGGNEQFF.

The chain employs TRBV28 and TRBJ1-1, with 10 bases matching TRBD1. Per the germline V gene, CDR1 is MDHEN and CDR2 is SYDVKM. Trimming removed 6 bases from V and 1 base from J; junction bases left unmatched: 5. This CDR3 has 15 residues. CDR3: CASSVWDRGNTEAFF. Here the CDR3 DNA reads TGTGCCAGCAGCGTCTGGGACAGGGGGAACACTGAAGCTTTCTTT.

This clone was detected only once. The chain carries TRBV12-2 and TRBJ2-5; the D call TRBD1 from the table was never checked on the DNA. TRBV12-2 is reported as a pseudogene. CDR3 length: 15 amino acids. The CDR3 DNA follows: TGTGCAAGTCGCTTCAGGGATGGGATCCAAGAGACCCAGTACTTC. This sequence encodes CASRFRDGIQETQYF.